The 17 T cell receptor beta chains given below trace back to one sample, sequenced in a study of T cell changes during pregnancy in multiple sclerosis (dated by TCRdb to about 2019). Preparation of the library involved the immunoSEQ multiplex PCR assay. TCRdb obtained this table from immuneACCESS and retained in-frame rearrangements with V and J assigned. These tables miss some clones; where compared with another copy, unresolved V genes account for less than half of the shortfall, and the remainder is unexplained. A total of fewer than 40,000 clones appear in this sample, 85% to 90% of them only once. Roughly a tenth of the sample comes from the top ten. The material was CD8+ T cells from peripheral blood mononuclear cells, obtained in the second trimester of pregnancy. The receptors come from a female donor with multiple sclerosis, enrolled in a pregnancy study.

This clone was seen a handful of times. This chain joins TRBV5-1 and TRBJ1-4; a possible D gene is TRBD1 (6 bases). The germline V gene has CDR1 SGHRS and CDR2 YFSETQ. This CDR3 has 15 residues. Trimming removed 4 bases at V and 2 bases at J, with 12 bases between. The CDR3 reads CASSADRNTNEKLFF. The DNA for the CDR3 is TGCGCCAGCAGCGCCGACAGGAATACTAATGAAAAACTGTTTTTT. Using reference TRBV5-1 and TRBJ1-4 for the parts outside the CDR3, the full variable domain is KAGVTQTPRYLIKTRGQQVTLSCSPISGHRSVSWYQQTPGQGLQFLFEYFSETQRNKGNFPGRFSGRQFSNSRSEMNVSTLELGDSALYLCASSADRNTNEKLFFGSGTQLSVL.

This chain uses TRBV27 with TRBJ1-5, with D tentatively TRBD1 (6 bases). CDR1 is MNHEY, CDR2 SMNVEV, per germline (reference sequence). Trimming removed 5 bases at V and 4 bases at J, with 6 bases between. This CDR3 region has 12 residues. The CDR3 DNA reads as TGTGCCAGCAGTAGGGGGAATCAGCCCCAGCATTTT. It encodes CASSRGNQPQHF.

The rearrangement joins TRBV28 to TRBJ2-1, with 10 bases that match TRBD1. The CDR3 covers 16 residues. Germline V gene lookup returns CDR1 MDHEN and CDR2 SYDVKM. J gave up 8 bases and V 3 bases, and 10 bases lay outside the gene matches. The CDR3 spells CASSFFRDRGDHEQFF. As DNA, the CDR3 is TGTGCCAGCAGTTTTTTCCGGGACAGGGGTGACCATGAGCAGTTCTTC.

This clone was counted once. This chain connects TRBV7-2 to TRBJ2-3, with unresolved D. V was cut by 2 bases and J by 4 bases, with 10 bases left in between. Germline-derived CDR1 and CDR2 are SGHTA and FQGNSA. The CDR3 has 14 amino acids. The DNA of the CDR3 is TGTGCCAGCAGCTTAAAGGCTAGTCCAGATACGCAGTATTTT. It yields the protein CASSLKASPDTQYF.

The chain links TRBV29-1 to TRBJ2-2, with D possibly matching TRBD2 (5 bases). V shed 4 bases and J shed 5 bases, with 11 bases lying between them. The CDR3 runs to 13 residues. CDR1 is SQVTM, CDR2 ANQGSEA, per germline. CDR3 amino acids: CSVVRAETGELFF. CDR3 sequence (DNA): TGCAGCGTTGTGAGGGCAGAAACCGGGGAGCTGTTTTTT.

The CDR3 DNA reads as TGTGCCAGCAGCTTAGGACTTAACTACGAGCAGTACTTC. This translates into CASSLGLNYEQYF. This chain connects TRBV11-2 to TRBJ2-7; the D is unclear. Germline CDR1 is SGHAT and CDR2 is FQNNGV. Trimming shortened V by 1 base and J by 3 bases, and 7 bases separated the two germline ends. This CDR3 has 13 residues. Full variable domain (outside the CDR3, taken from reference TRBV11-2 and TRBJ2-7): EAGVAQSPRYKIIEKRQSVAFWCNPISGHATLYWYQQILGQGPKLLIQFQNNGVVDDSQLPKDRFSAERLKGVDSTLKIQPAKLEDSAVYLCASSLGLNYEQYFGPGTRLTVT.

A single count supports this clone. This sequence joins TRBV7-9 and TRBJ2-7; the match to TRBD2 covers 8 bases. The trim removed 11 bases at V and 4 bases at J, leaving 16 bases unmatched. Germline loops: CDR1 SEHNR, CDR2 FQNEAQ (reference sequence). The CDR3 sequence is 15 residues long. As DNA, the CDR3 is TGTGCCTCTAGGGGGGCGGGAGGCGGGGAATACGAGCAGTACTTC. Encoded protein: CASRGAGGGEYEQYF.

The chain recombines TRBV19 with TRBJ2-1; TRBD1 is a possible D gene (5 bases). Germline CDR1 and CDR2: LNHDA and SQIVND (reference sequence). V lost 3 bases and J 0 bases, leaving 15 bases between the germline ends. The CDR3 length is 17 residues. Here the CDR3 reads CASSIIGAPSSYNEQFF. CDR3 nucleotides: TGTGCCAGTAGTATTATTGGGGCACCGAGCTCCTACAATGAGCAGTTCTTC. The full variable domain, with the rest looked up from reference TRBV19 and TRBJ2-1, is DGGITQSPKYLFRKEGQNVTLSCEQNLNHDAMYWYRQDPGQGLRLIYYSQIVNDFQKGDIAEGYSVSREKKESFPLTVTSAQKNPTAFYLCASSIIGAPSSYNEQFFGPGTRLTVL.

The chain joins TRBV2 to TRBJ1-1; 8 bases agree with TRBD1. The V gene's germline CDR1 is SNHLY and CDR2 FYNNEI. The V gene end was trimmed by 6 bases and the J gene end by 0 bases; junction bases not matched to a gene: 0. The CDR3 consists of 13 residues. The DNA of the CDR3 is TGTGCCAGCAGGGACAGGGTGAACACTGAAGCTTTCTTT. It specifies CASRDRVNTEAFF.

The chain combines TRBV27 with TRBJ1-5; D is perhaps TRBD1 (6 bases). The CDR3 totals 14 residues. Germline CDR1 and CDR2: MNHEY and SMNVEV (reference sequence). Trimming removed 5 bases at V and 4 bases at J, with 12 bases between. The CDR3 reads CASSPGQMNQPQHF. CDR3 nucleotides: TGTGCCAGCAGTCCCGGACAGATGAATCAGCCCCAGCATTTT.

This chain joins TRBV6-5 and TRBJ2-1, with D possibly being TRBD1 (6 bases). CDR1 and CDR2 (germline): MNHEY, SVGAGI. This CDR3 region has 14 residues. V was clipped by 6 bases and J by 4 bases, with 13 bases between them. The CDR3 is CASSYGQSYNEQFF. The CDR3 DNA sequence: TGTGCCAGCAGCTACGGACAGTCATACAATGAGCAGTTCTTC.

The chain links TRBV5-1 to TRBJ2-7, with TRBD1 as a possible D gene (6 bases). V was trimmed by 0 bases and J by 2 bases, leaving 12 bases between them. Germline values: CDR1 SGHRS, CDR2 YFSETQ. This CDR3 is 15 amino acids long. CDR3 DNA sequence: TGCGCCAGCAGCTTGGACTTCACAGGGACCTACGAGCAGTACTTC. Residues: CASSLDFTGTYEQYF.

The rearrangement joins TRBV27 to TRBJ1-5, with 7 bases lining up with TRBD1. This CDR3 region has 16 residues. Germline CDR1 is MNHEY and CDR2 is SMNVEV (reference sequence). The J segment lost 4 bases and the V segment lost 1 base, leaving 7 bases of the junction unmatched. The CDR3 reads CASSLLPDRMNQPQHF. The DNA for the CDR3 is TGTGCCAGCAGTTTATTACCGGACAGGATGAATCAGCCCCAGCATTTT.

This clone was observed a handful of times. CDR3 DNA: TGTGCCAGCAGCTTAGAGGGGCGACAGGGCAGCAATCAGCCCCAGCATTTT. This sequence encodes CASSLEGRQGSNQPQHF. The V gene is TRBV7-2, the J gene TRBJ1-5, with 7 bases that match TRBD1. The CDR3 is made up of 17 amino acids. The V and J ends lost 1 base and 1 base, in that order; junction bases with no gene match: 7. Germline CDR1 and CDR2: SGHTA and FQGNSA.

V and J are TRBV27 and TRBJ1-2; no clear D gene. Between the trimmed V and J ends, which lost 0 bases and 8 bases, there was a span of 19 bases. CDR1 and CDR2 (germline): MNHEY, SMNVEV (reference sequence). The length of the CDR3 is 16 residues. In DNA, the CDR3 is TGTGCCAGCAGTTTATCGGGCAGGCTGCTTGATAGGGGCTACACCTTC. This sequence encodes CASSLSGRLLDRGYTF.

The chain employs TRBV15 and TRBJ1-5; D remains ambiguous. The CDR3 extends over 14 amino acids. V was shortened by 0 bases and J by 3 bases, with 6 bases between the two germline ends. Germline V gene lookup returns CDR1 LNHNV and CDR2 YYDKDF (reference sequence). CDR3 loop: CATSREQYNQPQHF. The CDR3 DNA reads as TGTGCCACCAGCAGAGAACAGTACAATCAGCCCCAGCATTTT.

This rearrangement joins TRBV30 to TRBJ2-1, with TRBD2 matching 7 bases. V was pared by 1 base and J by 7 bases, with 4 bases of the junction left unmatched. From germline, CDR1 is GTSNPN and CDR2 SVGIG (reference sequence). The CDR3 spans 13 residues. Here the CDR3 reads CAWSGGGRNEQFF. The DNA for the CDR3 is TGTGCCTGGAGTGGCGGGGGACGTAATGAGCAGTTCTTC.